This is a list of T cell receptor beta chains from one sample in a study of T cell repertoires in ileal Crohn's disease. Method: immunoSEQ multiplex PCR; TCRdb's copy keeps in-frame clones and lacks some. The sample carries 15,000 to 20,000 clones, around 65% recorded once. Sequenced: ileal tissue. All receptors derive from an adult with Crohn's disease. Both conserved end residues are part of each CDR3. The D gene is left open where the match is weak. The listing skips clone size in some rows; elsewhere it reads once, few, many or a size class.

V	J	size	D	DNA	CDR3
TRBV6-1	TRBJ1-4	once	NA	TGTGCCAGCTCTGTCTTTATTAATGAAAAACTGTTTTTT	CASSVFINEKLFF
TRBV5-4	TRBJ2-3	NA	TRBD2	TGTGCCAGCAGCCGTAGCGGGCTCACAGATACGCAGTATTTT	CASSRSGLTDTQYF
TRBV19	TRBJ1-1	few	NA	TGTGCCAGTATGAGGCTCCCAGGGGACACTGAAGCTTTCTTT	CASMRLPGDTEAFF
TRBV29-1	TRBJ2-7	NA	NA	TGCAGCGTTGGTCCCTCTAGCTCCTACGAGCAGTACTTC	CSVGPSSSYEQYF
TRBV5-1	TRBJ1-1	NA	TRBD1	TGCGCCAGCAGCTTGCGACAGGGGACGGGAGGAGCTTTCTTT	CASSLRQGTGGAFF
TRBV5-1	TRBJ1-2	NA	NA	TGCGCCAGCAGCTTCGGTGATAACTATGGCTACACCTTC	CASSFGDNYGYTF
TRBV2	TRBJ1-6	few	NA	TGTGCCAGCAGTGGAGGCAACTTAAGGTCACCCCTCCACTTT	CASSGGNLRSPLHF
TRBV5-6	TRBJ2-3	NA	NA	TGTGCCAGCAGCTGGGGAGTAGCCGGGTCGAGTTTT	CASSWGVAGSSF
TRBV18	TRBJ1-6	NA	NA	TGTGCCAGCTCCACGATAGATTCACCCCTCCACTTT	CASSTIDSPLHF
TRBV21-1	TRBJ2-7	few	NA	TGTGCCAGCAGGATAGGCAGGGCCCTGGGGCTAAGATACGAGCAGTACTTC	CASRIGRALGLRYEQYF
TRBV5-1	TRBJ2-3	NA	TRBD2	TGCGCCAGCAGCGCGGGACTAGCGGGAGCTACAGATACGCAGTATTTT	CASSAGLAGATDTQYF
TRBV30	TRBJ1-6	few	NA	TGTGCCTGGAGTCCGGGGGGCTCCTATAATTCACCCCTCCACTTT	CAWSPGGSYNSPLHF
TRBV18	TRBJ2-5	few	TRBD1	TGTGCCAGCTCACCACCTCGTCCAGGGGGTTTCGGGGAGACCCAGTACTTC	CASSPPRPGGFGETQYF
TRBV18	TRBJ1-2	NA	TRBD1	TGTGCCAGCTCACCGGGACAGGGGCAAACCTATGGCTACACCTTC	CASSPGQGQTYGYTF
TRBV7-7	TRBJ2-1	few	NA	TGTGCCAGCAGCTTAGAGAGGGCCGACGTAGTCAATGAGCAGTTCTTC	CASSLERADVVNEQFF
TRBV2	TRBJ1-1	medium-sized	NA	TGTGCCAGCACCTTGCAGGGCCCCAACACTGAAGCTTTCTTT	CASTLQGPNTEAFF
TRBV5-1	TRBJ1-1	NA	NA	TGCGCCAGCAGCCAAAAATCAGGGAACACTGAAGCTTTCTTT	CASSQKSGNTEAFF
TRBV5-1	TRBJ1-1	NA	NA	TGCGCCAGCAGCTTGGCAGGGGTTAGGACTGAAGCTTTCTTT	CASSLAGVRTEAFF
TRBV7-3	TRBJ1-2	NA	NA	TGTGCCAGCAGCCCCTCAATAGATAACTATGGCTACACCTTC	CASSPSIDNYGYTF
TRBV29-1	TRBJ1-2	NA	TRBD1	TGCAGCGTTGAAGTCTCGGACAGGGGGCGAGTTGGCTACACCTTC	CSVEVSDRGRVGYTF